This T cell receptor (beta chain) was sequenced for a study of blood T cell repertoires in COVID-19. Study at large: Sites in the United States, Italy and Spain provided acute and convalescent COVID-19 samples.

Cohort allocation depended upon clinical history that participants reported. The repertoire was sequenced with immunoSEQ multiplex PCR; TCRdb's copy has only in-frame clones and lacks some. The table has some 200,000 clones, around 84% seen once; the top ten hold approximately 7.4%. The CDR3 loop spans 12 amino acids. From germline, CDR1 is SGHTA and CDR2 FQGTGA. Trimming cost V 4 bases and J 5 bases, with 7 bases left between them. J is TRBJ2-3 and V is TRBV7-3; D call uncertain. The sequence derives from a woman in her thirties or forties with acute COVID-19. Input material: PBMCs or T cells enriched from blood (not recorded which). This CDR3 reads CASSSNRDTQYF. CDR3 sequence (DNA): TGTGCCAGCAGCTCCAATAGAGATACGCAGTATTTT.